The rows below give T cell receptor beta chains drawn from one sample of a study of T-cell reconstitution after alpha-beta-depleted transplantation in children. One entry per CDR3 protein, called by TCRdb with MiXCR from the PCR reads. The sample includes roughly 110,000 distinct CDR3 sequences, around a tenth of them seen just once. Sequenced material: PBMCs, taken before TCRalphabeta/CD19-depleted stem cell transplant. Receptors originate from a boy between 2 and 10 years old with acute lymphoblastic leukemia, due to receive a stem cell transplant. The CDR3 runs from the conserved cysteine through the conserved F or W. The D gene is left open where the match is weak. Expanded clones are given a class, and other clones once, few, many or no size at all.

abundance: many; d_gene: TRBD1; len: 13; v_gene: TRBV12-3/TRBV12-4; j_gene: TRBJ2-1; CDR3nt: TGTGCCAGCAGACAAACGACAGGGCATGAGCAGTTCTTC; CDR3aa: CASRQTTGHEQFF
abundance: few; d_gene: .; len: 15; v_gene: TRBV14; j_gene: TRBJ1-2; CDR3nt: TGTGCCAGCAGCCAGGATCGGGACAATTTGGGCGGCTACACCTTC; CDR3aa: CASSQDRDNLGGYTF
abundance: few; d_gene: TRBD2; len: 18; v_gene: TRBV11-2; j_gene: TRBJ2-2; CDR3nt: TGTGCCAGCAGCTCATTCTTGGGGACTAGCAAGTGGGCCGGGGAGCTGTTTTTT; CDR3aa: CASSSFLGTSKWAGELFF
abundance: .; d_gene: TRBD1; len: 15; v_gene: TRBV5-1; j_gene: TRBJ2-1; CDR3nt: TGCGCCAGCAGCTTGGACGGGACAGGGTTCAATGAGCAGTTCTTC; CDR3aa: CASSLDGTGFNEQFF
abundance: few; d_gene: .; len: 10; v_gene: TRBV6-6; j_gene: TRBJ2-4; CDR3nt: TGTGCCAGCATTGGAAACATTCAGTACTTC; CDR3aa: CASIGNIQYF
abundance: many; d_gene: .; len: 12; v_gene: TRBV20-1; j_gene: TRBJ2-2; CDR3nt: TGCAGTGCTAGAGGGAACACCGGGGAGCTGTTTTTT; CDR3aa: CSARGNTGELFF
abundance: many; d_gene: TRBD2; len: 14; v_gene: TRBV7-2; j_gene: TRBJ2-1; CDR3nt: TGTGCCAGCAGCGGGACTAGCTCCTACAATGAGCAGTTCTTC; CDR3aa: CASSGTSSYNEQFF
abundance: few; d_gene: .; len: 14; v_gene: TRBV12-3/TRBV12-4; j_gene: TRBJ2-2; CDR3nt: TGTGCCAGCACGCTCGGGGGCGGAAACGGGGAGCTGTTTTTT; CDR3aa: CASTLGGGNGELFF
abundance: many; d_gene: .; len: 13; v_gene: TRBV20-1; j_gene: TRBJ1-2; CDR3nt: TGCAGTGCTAGGGGCGGCACCTGGGTCGGCTACACCTTC; CDR3aa: CSARGGTWVGYTF
abundance: few; d_gene: .; len: 15; v_gene: TRBV6-1; j_gene: TRBJ1-5; CDR3nt: TGTGCCAGCAGTGAAGGAAGTTGGAATTATCAGCCCCAGCATTTT; CDR3aa: CASSEGSWNYQPQHF
abundance: .; d_gene: .; len: 13; v_gene: TRBV12-3/TRBV12-4; j_gene: TRBJ1-5; CDR3nt: TGTGCCAGCAGTTTCGTTAGCAATCAGCCCCAGCATTTT; CDR3aa: CASSFVSNQPQHF
abundance: few; d_gene: .; len: 14; v_gene: TRBV20-1; j_gene: TRBJ1-2; CDR3nt: TGCAGTGCTAGAGATCTAGGCAGGGGTAGTGGCTACACCTTC; CDR3aa: CSARDLGRGSGYTF
abundance: few; d_gene: TRBD2; len: 14; v_gene: TRBV2; j_gene: TRBJ2-1; CDR3nt: TGTGCCAGCAGTGTCCTAGCGGGGTACAATGAGCAGTTCTTC; CDR3aa: CASSVLAGYNEQFF
abundance: many; d_gene: TRBD1; len: 15; v_gene: TRBV20-1; j_gene: TRBJ2-7; CDR3nt: TGCAGTGCTGCTCCCGGGACAGGGGGCGACTACGAGCAGTACTTC; CDR3aa: CSAAPGTGGDYEQYF
abundance: .; d_gene: .; len: 14; v_gene: TRBV7-2; j_gene: TRBJ2-2; CDR3nt: TGTGCCAGCAGCCCGGCCACGAACACCGGGGAGCTGTTTTTT; CDR3aa: CASSPATNTGELFF
abundance: few; d_gene: .; len: 15; v_gene: TRBV27; j_gene: TRBJ1-2; CDR3nt: TGTGCCAGCAGTTTATTAGGCCAGCGGGGCTATGGCTACACCTTC; CDR3aa: CASSLLGQRGYGYTF
abundance: .; d_gene: TRBD2; len: 14; v_gene: TRBV6-1; j_gene: TRBJ2-7; CDR3nt: TGTGCCAGCAGGGCCCCGGGACTAGCGCCCGAGCAGTACTTC; CDR3aa: CASRAPGLAPEQYF
abundance: .; d_gene: TRBD1; len: 17; v_gene: TRBV20-1; j_gene: TRBJ2-1; CDR3nt: TGCAGTGCTAGGAACCTGGACAGGGGATCTTCCTACAATGAGCAGTTCTTC; CDR3aa: CSARNLDRGSSYNEQFF
abundance: few; d_gene: .; len: 12; v_gene: TRBV20-1; j_gene: TRBJ1-2; CDR3nt: TGCAGTGCTTCTATAGGCCCCTATGGCTACACCTTC; CDR3aa: CSASIGPYGYTF
abundance: .; d_gene: TRBD1; len: 16; v_gene: TRBV4-1; j_gene: TRBJ1-4; CDR3nt: TGCGCCAGCAGCCAGGAACGACAGGGGAGCAATGAAAAACTGTTTTTT; CDR3aa: CASSQERQGSNEKLFF
abundance: many; d_gene: .; len: 14; v_gene: TRBV5-1; j_gene: TRBJ1-1; CDR3nt: TGCGCCAGCAGCTTGGCCGGGCAGAACACTGAAGCTTTCTTT; CDR3aa: CASSLAGQNTEAFF
abundance: .; d_gene: .; len: 14; v_gene: TRBV12-3/TRBV12-4; j_gene: TRBJ2-2; CDR3nt: TGTGCCAGCAGTATCAATCTAGGTATCGGGGAGCTGTTTTTT; CDR3aa: CASSINLGIGELFF
abundance: many; d_gene: .; len: 15; v_gene: TRBV5-1; j_gene: TRBJ2-1; CDR3nt: TGCGCCAGCAGCTTGGAGTTCAGGGTGGGCAATGAGCAGTTCTTC; CDR3aa: CASSLEFRVGNEQFF
abundance: few; d_gene: TRBD1; len: 15; v_gene: TRBV5-1; j_gene: TRBJ2-2; CDR3nt: TGCGCCAGCAGCGCGGGACAGGGTGACGCCGGGGAGCTGTTTTTT; CDR3aa: CASSAGQGDAGELFF
abundance: .; d_gene: TRBD2; len: 16; v_gene: TRBV12-3/TRBV12-4; j_gene: TRBJ2-2; CDR3nt: TGTGCCAGCAGCACGACTAGCGGGAGGGTCACCGGGGAGCTGTTTTTT; CDR3aa: CASSTTSGRVTGELFF
abundance: few; d_gene: TRBD2; len: 15; v_gene: TRBV5-1; j_gene: TRBJ2-2; CDR3nt: TGCGCCAGCACCACGGGGGGTGCCGACACCGGGGAGCTGTTTTTT; CDR3aa: CASTTGGADTGELFF
abundance: few; d_gene: .; len: 18; v_gene: TRBV2; j_gene: TRBJ1-5; CDR3nt: TGTGCCAGCAGTCTCAGTGGGGACCACCTACTTTCGGGGCAGCCCCAGCATTTT; CDR3aa: CASSLSGDHLLSGQPQHF
abundance: .; d_gene: TRBD2; len: 15; v_gene: TRBV20-1; j_gene: TRBJ2-1; CDR3nt: TGCAGTGCTAGACCTCGGGGGGTGGGCTACAATGAGCAGTTCTTC; CDR3aa: CSARPRGVGYNEQFF
abundance: many; d_gene: TRBD1; len: 14; v_gene: TRBV20-1; j_gene: TRBJ1-1; CDR3nt: TGCAGTGCCTCACAGGGGCCCCGTGCTGCTGAAGCTTTCTTT; CDR3aa: CSASQGPRAAEAFF
abundance: .; d_gene: TRBD1; len: 16; v_gene: TRBV7-2; j_gene: TRBJ1-4; CDR3nt: TGTGCCAGCAGCCTCTCGGGGACAGCTGGAGGGGAAAAACTGTTTTTT; CDR3aa: CASSLSGTAGGEKLFF
abundance: many; d_gene: .; len: 15; v_gene: TRBV20-1; j_gene: TRBJ2-5; CDR3nt: TGCAGTGCCTCTTTGGGGGGAAGCGCCAGAGAGACCCAGTACTTC; CDR3aa: CSASLGGSARETQYF
abundance: .; d_gene: .; len: 16; v_gene: TRBV5-1; j_gene: TRBJ1-5; CDR3nt: TGCGCCAGCAGCTTGGGGAGAGAATGGGGCAATCAGCCCCAGCATTTT; CDR3aa: CASSLGREWGNQPQHF
abundance: few; d_gene: .; len: 13; v_gene: TRBV6-1; j_gene: TRBJ1-2; CDR3nt: TGTGCCAGCAGCAATGACAGGCTCCACGGCTACACCTTC; CDR3aa: CASSNDRLHGYTF
abundance: .; d_gene: .; len: 14; v_gene: TRBV3-1; j_gene: TRBJ2-6; CDR3nt: TGTGCCACCACCGACTCATCTGGGGCCAACGTCCTGACTTTC; CDR3aa: CATTDSSGANVLTF
abundance: .; d_gene: TRBD1; len: 16; v_gene: TRBV7-9; j_gene: TRBJ1-3; CDR3nt: TGTGCCAGCAACCTCTTAGGGACAGGATGGGAAAACGCCATATATTTT; CDR3aa: CASNLLGTGWENAIYF
abundance: .; d_gene: TRBD1; len: 13; v_gene: TRBV10-3; j_gene: TRBJ1-1; CDR3nt: TGTGCCATCAACCAGGGGGGAAACACTGAAGCTTTCTTT; CDR3aa: CAINQGGNTEAFF
abundance: many; d_gene: TRBD2; len: 15; v_gene: TRBV5-6; j_gene: TRBJ2-7; CDR3nt: TGTGCCAGCAGCTCGGGACTAGCGGATCCCTACGAGCAGTACTTC; CDR3aa: CASSSGLADPYEQYF
abundance: .; d_gene: .; len: 15; v_gene: TRBV3-1; j_gene: TRBJ1-5; CDR3nt: TGTGCCAGCAGCCAAGATTCCGGGGCGGGTCAGCCCCAGCATTTT; CDR3aa: CASSQDSGAGQPQHF
abundance: many; d_gene: .; len: 13; v_gene: TRBV12-3/TRBV12-4; j_gene: TRBJ2-7; CDR3nt: TGTGCCAGCAGCACTACAAGCTCCTACGAGCAGTACTTC; CDR3aa: CASSTTSSYEQYF
abundance: few; d_gene: TRBD1; len: 16; v_gene: TRBV7-8; j_gene: TRBJ1-2; CDR3nt: TGTGCCAGCAGCTTAAGGACAGGGGGGAACTTTTATGGCTACACCTTC; CDR3aa: CASSLRTGGNFYGYTF
abundance: few; d_gene: .; len: 15; v_gene: TRBV5-1; j_gene: TRBJ1-1; CDR3nt: TGCGCCAGCAGCTTGGGGGCCTCCTTGGACACTGAAGCTTTCTTT; CDR3aa: CASSLGASLDTEAFF
abundance: few; d_gene: .; len: 13; v_gene: TRBV20-1; j_gene: TRBJ1-5; CDR3nt: TGCAGTTCCAGAGCGGGAAGCAATCAGCCCCAGCATTTT; CDR3aa: CSSRAGSNQPQHF
abundance: .; d_gene: TRBD2; len: 19; v_gene: TRBV11-2; j_gene: TRBJ2-1; CDR3nt: TGTGCCAGCAGCTCGCCGGGACTAGCGGGATTACACTATTACAATGAGCAGTTCTTC; CDR3aa: CASSSPGLAGLHYYNEQFF
abundance: few; d_gene: TRBD1; len: 15; v_gene: TRBV6-1; j_gene: TRBJ1-6; CDR3nt: TGTGCCAGCAGTGAAATTGGGACAGGGTTTTCACCCCTCCACTTT; CDR3aa: CASSEIGTGFSPLHF
abundance: few; d_gene: .; len: 15; v_gene: TRBV5-6; j_gene: TRBJ1-1; CDR3nt: TGTGCCAGCAGCTTGGCCGGGGGGATTTTGACTGAAGCTTTCTTT; CDR3aa: CASSLAGGILTEAFF
abundance: many; d_gene: .; len: 14; v_gene: TRBV5-1; j_gene: TRBJ2-2; CDR3nt: TGCGCCAGCAGGGGAGCGATACTCACCGGGGAGCTGTTTTTT; CDR3aa: CASRGAILTGELFF
abundance: many; d_gene: .; len: 14; v_gene: TRBV5-1; j_gene: TRBJ2-2; CDR3nt: TGCGCCAGCAGCTTGGCTGACACAACCGGGGAGCTGTTTTTT; CDR3aa: CASSLADTTGELFF
abundance: many; d_gene: .; len: 14; v_gene: TRBV20-1; j_gene: TRBJ2-3; CDR3nt: TGCAGTGCTTCCTCGGGAGAACGGGGAGATACGCAGTATTTT; CDR3aa: CSASSGERGDTQYF
abundance: .; d_gene: .; len: 15; v_gene: TRBV14; j_gene: TRBJ1-2; CDR3nt: TGTGCCAGCAGCTCCCGTTTCCCCACCAACTATGGCTACACCTTC; CDR3aa: CASSSRFPTNYGYTF
abundance: many; d_gene: TRBD2; len: 19; v_gene: TRBV5-1; j_gene: TRBJ2-7; CDR3nt: TGCGCCAGCAGCAAAATGGGCCTAGCGGGAGGCCCATCCTCCTACGAGCAGTACTTC; CDR3aa: CASSKMGLAGGPSSYEQYF
abundance: few; d_gene: .; len: 15; v_gene: TRBV12-3/TRBV12-4; j_gene: TRBJ2-4; CDR3nt: TGTGCCAGCAGTTTGCCGGGGCCCGCCAAAAACATTCAGTACTTC; CDR3aa: CASSLPGPAKNIQYF
abundance: few; d_gene: .; len: 17; v_gene: TRBV7-6; j_gene: TRBJ2-6; CDR3nt: TGTGCCAGCAGTTTACAGGGACCGGAATCTGGGGCCAACGTCCTGACTTTC; CDR3aa: CASSLQGPESGANVLTF
abundance: many; d_gene: .; len: 14; v_gene: TRBV5-1; j_gene: TRBJ2-1; CDR3nt: TGCGCCAGCAGCTTACCCAGCTCCTACAATGAGCAGTTCTTC; CDR3aa: CASSLPSSYNEQFF
abundance: .; d_gene: .; len: 16; v_gene: TRBV3-1; j_gene: TRBJ2-1; CDR3nt: TGTGCCAGCAGCCAAGAAAGAGGCGGGAAAGGGAATGAGCAGTTCTTC; CDR3aa: CASSQERGGKGNEQFF